These T cell receptor beta chains were read from a single sample in a study of T cell responses to AZD1222 COVID-19 vaccine. TCRdb's copy holds only in-frame clones and misses some; the assay was immunoSEQ multiplex PCR. The table records under 200,000 clones, approximately 90% of them present only once. The source material was peripheral blood, sampled on day 0 of AZD1222 vaccination. The receptor set was obtained from an adult in good health. Each CDR3 is given with its conserved first and last residue. The order of the fields is J gene, D gene, V gene, clone size, CDR3 DNA, CDR3 protein. D genes are given only for firm matches. The size entry is marked missing in some rows and otherwise reads once, few, many or a size class.

J gene: TRBJ2-7; D gene: -; V gene: TRBV6-2/TRBV6-3; clone size: -; CDR3 DNA: TGTGCCAGCAGTTACTCGGGGGCGCCTAACTACGAGCAGTACTTC; CDR3 protein: CASSYSGAPNYEQYF
J gene: TRBJ2-1; D gene: -; V gene: TRBV11-3; clone size: -; CDR3 DNA: TGTGCCAGCAGCCGCGCGGGTTACGGGAAACCCGTCTTC; CDR3 protein: CASSRAGYGKPVF
J gene: TRBJ2-2; D gene: -; V gene: TRBV11-2; clone size: -; CDR3 DNA: TGTGCCAGCAGCTCGGGGGGCGGTGCCGGGGAGCTGTTTTTT; CDR3 protein: CASSSGGGAGELFF
J gene: TRBJ2-4; D gene: TRBD2; V gene: TRBV12-5; clone size: -; CDR3 DNA: TGTGCTAGTGGCCCGAAGCGGGAGGTGCGGTACTTC; CDR3 protein: CASGPKREVRYF
J gene: TRBJ1-2; D gene: -; V gene: TRBV2; clone size: -; CDR3 DNA: TGTGCCAGCAGCGGGGACACGTATGGCTACACCTTC; CDR3 protein: CASSGDTYGYTF
J gene: TRBJ2-5; D gene: -; V gene: TRBV11-2; clone size: -; CDR3 DNA: TGTGCCAGCAGCGGGGGTCGGGGAGAGACCCAGTACTTC; CDR3 protein: CASSGGRGETQYF
J gene: TRBJ2-7; D gene: TRBD1; V gene: TRBV5-1; clone size: -; CDR3 DNA: TGCGCCAGCAGCTTGGTCGGGACAGGGTCCTACGAGCAGTACTTC; CDR3 protein: CASSLVGTGSYEQYF
J gene: TRBJ1-1; D gene: TRBD1; V gene: TRBV4-3; clone size: -; CDR3 DNA: TGCGCCAGCAGCTTCCTCGGGACAGCTGAGGCTTTCTTT; CDR3 protein: CASSFLGTAEAFF
J gene: TRBJ2-5; D gene: TRBD2; V gene: TRBV5-8; clone size: -; CDR3 DNA: TGTGCCAGCAGCACTGGACTAGCGGGAGGAGAGACCCAGTACTTC; CDR3 protein: CASSTGLAGGETQYF
J gene: TRBJ2-1; D gene: TRBD2; V gene: TRBV6-2/TRBV6-3; clone size: -; CDR3 DNA: TGTGCCAGCAGTTATCAGCGGGGCCGAATAGACAATGAGCAGTTCTTC; CDR3 protein: CASSYQRGRIDNEQFF
J gene: TRBJ2-7; D gene: TRBD1; V gene: TRBV18; clone size: -; CDR3 DNA: TGTGCCAGCGCCTTAATGCCAGGGACAGGGGATAATGGGCAGTACTTC; CDR3 protein: CASALMPGTGDNGQYF
J gene: TRBJ2-1; D gene: -; V gene: TRBV7-2; clone size: -; CDR3 DNA: TGTGCCAGCAGCTTACGGGTAGTTTTGGTTAGCTACAATGAGCAGTTCTTC; CDR3 protein: CASSLRVVLVSYNEQFF
J gene: TRBJ2-7; D gene: TRBD2; V gene: TRBV18; clone size: -; CDR3 DNA: TGTGCCAGCTCACCTAAAGGTCCTAGCGGAGGCTCCTACGAGCAGTACTTC; CDR3 protein: CASSPKGPSGGSYEQYF
J gene: TRBJ1-2; D gene: -; V gene: TRBV2; clone size: -; CDR3 DNA: TGTGCCAGCAGACATCAGAAACCTAACTATGGCTACACCTTC; CDR3 protein: CASRHQKPNYGYTF
J gene: TRBJ1-2; D gene: TRBD1; V gene: TRBV6-6; clone size: once; CDR3 DNA: TGTGCCAGCAGTTACGGTGGGACAGGATGGGGCTACACCTTC; CDR3 protein: CASSYGGTGWGYTF
J gene: TRBJ1-5; D gene: -; V gene: TRBV28; clone size: -; CDR3 DNA: TGTGCCAGCAGACTGCAAAATCAGCCCCAGCATTTT; CDR3 protein: CASRLQNQPQHF
J gene: TRBJ2-2; D gene: TRBD1; V gene: TRBV19; clone size: -; CDR3 DNA: TGTGCCAGTAAACTTTGGACAGGCAACACCGGGGAGCTGTTTTTT; CDR3 protein: CASKLWTGNTGELFF
J gene: TRBJ2-6; D gene: TRBD1; V gene: TRBV19; clone size: -; CDR3 DNA: TGTGCCACCCGGGACAGGGGGCGGCGTGGGGCCAACGTCCTGACTTTC; CDR3 protein: CATRDRGRRGANVLTF
J gene: TRBJ2-7; D gene: TRBD2; V gene: TRBV11-3; clone size: -; CDR3 DNA: TGTGCCAGCAGCAGGCTACTAGCGGGAGCCTACGAGCAGTACTTC; CDR3 protein: CASSRLLAGAYEQYF
J gene: TRBJ1-5; D gene: -; V gene: TRBV28; clone size: -; CDR3 DNA: TGTGCCAGCAGTTCTCCGTTAGAGGGGGGCAATCAGCCCCAGCATTTT; CDR3 protein: CASSSPLEGGNQPQHF
J gene: TRBJ2-7; D gene: -; V gene: TRBV12-2; clone size: -; CDR3 DNA: TGTGCAAGTCGCCCCAGGGTCGTCTCCTACGAGCAGTACTTC; CDR3 protein: CASRPRVVSYEQYF
J gene: TRBJ1-4; D gene: TRBD1; V gene: TRBV27; clone size: -; CDR3 DNA: TGTGCCAGCAGGAGGGGACAGGGAGGTGAAAAACTGTTTTTT; CDR3 protein: CASRRGQGGEKLFF
J gene: TRBJ1-1; D gene: -; V gene: TRBV13; clone size: -; CDR3 DNA: TGTGCCAGCAGCTCTCTCAGGGGGAACACTGAAGCTTTCTTT; CDR3 protein: CASSSLRGNTEAFF
J gene: TRBJ2-7; D gene: TRBD1; V gene: TRBV13; clone size: -; CDR3 DNA: TGTGCCAGCAGCCTTCTTCCTTGGACAGGGGGTTACGAGCAGTACTTC; CDR3 protein: CASSLLPWTGGYEQYF
J gene: TRBJ1-4; D gene: -; V gene: TRBV10-3; clone size: -; CDR3 DNA: TGTGCCATCGGGGGAGGGGCAGCTAATGAAAAACTGTTTTTT; CDR3 protein: CAIGGGAANEKLFF
J gene: TRBJ1-1; D gene: TRBD1; V gene: TRBV7-9; clone size: -; CDR3 DNA: TGTGCCAGCATCAAGACAGGGGTGAGTGAAGCTTTCTTT; CDR3 protein: CASIKTGVSEAFF
J gene: TRBJ2-1; D gene: -; V gene: TRBV9; clone size: -; CDR3 DNA: TGTGCCAGCAGCGTAAGTGGGACCGCCTACAATGAGCAGTTCTTC; CDR3 protein: CASSVSGTAYNEQFF
J gene: TRBJ2-7; D gene: -; V gene: TRBV3-1/TRBV3-2; clone size: once; CDR3 DNA: TGTGCCAGCAGCCACTCGGTGGGCGAGCAGTACTTC; CDR3 protein: CASSHSVGEQYF
J gene: TRBJ2-1; D gene: TRBD2; V gene: TRBV4-1; clone size: -; CDR3 DNA: TGCGCCAGCAGCCAACGACTAGCGGGGGTCTCCTACAATGAGCAGTTCTTC; CDR3 protein: CASSQRLAGVSYNEQFF
J gene: TRBJ1-6; D gene: -; V gene: TRBV11-2; clone size: -; CDR3 DNA: TGTGCCAGCAGCTTAGTGCAGGGGTTTTACTATAATTCACCCCTCCACTTT; CDR3 protein: CASSLVQGFYYNSPLHF
J gene: TRBJ1-5; D gene: -; V gene: TRBV28; clone size: -; CDR3 DNA: TGTGCCAGCAGTTTAGCCCAACAGGACAATCAGCCCCAGCATTTT; CDR3 protein: CASSLAQQDNQPQHF
J gene: TRBJ2-1; D gene: -; V gene: TRBV6-2/TRBV6-3; clone size: -; CDR3 DNA: TGTGCCAGCAGCCTTCTAGGGAGCTCCTACAATGAGCAGTTCTTC; CDR3 protein: CASSLLGSSYNEQFF
J gene: TRBJ1-5; D gene: TRBD1; V gene: TRBV19; clone size: -; CDR3 DNA: TGTGCCAGTAGTCTAAGACAGGGGGACCCGCCGGGTCAGCCCCAGCATTTT; CDR3 protein: CASSLRQGDPPGQPQHF
J gene: TRBJ1-1; D gene: -; V gene: TRBV2; clone size: -; CDR3 DNA: TGTGCCAGCAGTGGGGCGGGTGGCACTGAAGCTTTCTTT; CDR3 protein: CASSGAGGTEAFF
J gene: TRBJ1-1; D gene: -; V gene: TRBV11-2; clone size: -; CDR3 DNA: TGTGCCAGCAAGCGGGCGGGCACTGAAGCTTTCTTT; CDR3 protein: CASKRAGTEAFF
J gene: TRBJ1-5; D gene: -; V gene: TRBV6-5; clone size: -; CDR3 DNA: TGTGCCAGCAGCTACAATAGCAATCAGCCCCAGCATTTT; CDR3 protein: CASSYNSNQPQHF
J gene: TRBJ2-3; D gene: -; V gene: TRBV19; clone size: -; CDR3 DNA: TGTGCCAGTAGTATTCGGGGGCTGAGCACAGATACGCAGTATTTT; CDR3 protein: CASSIRGLSTDTQYF
J gene: TRBJ2-1; D gene: TRBD2; V gene: TRBV7-3; clone size: -; CDR3 DNA: TGTGCCAGCAGCGTCCGAGCGGGAGGGAACAATGAGCAGTTCTTC; CDR3 protein: CASSVRAGGNNEQFF
J gene: TRBJ2-7; D gene: -; V gene: TRBV27; clone size: -; CDR3 DNA: TGTGCCAGCAGTCAGCCTCGGTTGCGGGGATACGAGCAGTACTTC; CDR3 protein: CASSQPRLRGYEQYF
J gene: TRBJ1-2; D gene: -; V gene: TRBV11-2; clone size: -; CDR3 DNA: TGTGCCAGCAGCTTAGACAGCCTCTATGGCTACACCTTC; CDR3 protein: CASSLDSLYGYTF
J gene: TRBJ2-5; D gene: -; V gene: TRBV7-3; clone size: once; CDR3 DNA: TGTGCCAGCAGCTTAATGCCAGGGGAAGAGACCCAGTACTTC; CDR3 protein: CASSLMPGEETQYF
J gene: TRBJ2-3; D gene: -; V gene: TRBV5-1; clone size: once; CDR3 DNA: TGCGCCAGCACCCGGGTGCAGGGGCGAGATACGCAGTATTTT; CDR3 protein: CASTRVQGRDTQYF
J gene: TRBJ1-4; D gene: -; V gene: TRBV7-9; clone size: -; CDR3 DNA: TGTGCCAGCAGCCGAGGGAGAGTCCCTAATGAAAAACTGTTTTTT; CDR3 protein: CASSRGRVPNEKLFF
J gene: TRBJ1-1; D gene: TRBD1; V gene: TRBV12-5; clone size: -; CDR3 DNA: TGTGCTAGTGGTATACAGGGGTTCACTGAAGCTTTCTTT; CDR3 protein: CASGIQGFTEAFF
J gene: TRBJ1-2; D gene: -; V gene: TRBV24-1; clone size: -; CDR3 DNA: TGTGCCACCAGTGACTATGGACAGGGCTACACCTTC; CDR3 protein: CATSDYGQGYTF
J gene: TRBJ2-7; D gene: -; V gene: TRBV5-1; clone size: -; CDR3 DNA: TGCGCCAGCAGCCGGGACATAGAATACGAGCAGTACTTC; CDR3 protein: CASSRDIEYEQYF
J gene: TRBJ1-3; D gene: -; V gene: TRBV30; clone size: -; CDR3 DNA: TGTGCCTGGAGCTCTGGAAACACCATATATTTT; CDR3 protein: CAWSSGNTIYF
J gene: TRBJ1-2; D gene: -; V gene: TRBV3-1/TRBV3-2; clone size: -; CDR3 DNA: TGTGCCAGCAGCCTAACCGACAGGAGGGACACCTTC; CDR3 protein: CASSLTDRRDTF
J gene: TRBJ2-1; D gene: -; V gene: TRBV5-1; clone size: -; CDR3 DNA: TGCGCCAGCAGCCCCGAAGAGGGTCTATACAATGAGCAGTTCTTC; CDR3 protein: CASSPEEGLYNEQFF
J gene: TRBJ1-1; D gene: -; V gene: TRBV18; clone size: few; CDR3 DNA: TGTGCCAGCTCACCGTGGGGACAGAACACTGAAGCTTTCTTT; CDR3 protein: CASSPWGQNTEAFF
J gene: TRBJ2-3; D gene: -; V gene: TRBV2; clone size: -; CDR3 DNA: TGTGCCAGCAGCCGGGGTAGCACAGATACGCAGTATTTT; CDR3 protein: CASSRGSTDTQYF
J gene: TRBJ2-1; D gene: TRBD2; V gene: TRBV4-2; clone size: -; CDR3 DNA: TGTGCCAGCAGCCAAAAAGCGGGAGGGGAACCTCACAATGAGCAGTTCTTC; CDR3 protein: CASSQKAGGEPHNEQFF
J gene: TRBJ1-2; D gene: TRBD1; V gene: TRBV6-5; clone size: -; CDR3 DNA: TGTGCCAGCAGTTACTCCGGGACAGGGGGAACGGGCTACACCTTC; CDR3 protein: CASSYSGTGGTGYTF
J gene: TRBJ2-7; D gene: -; V gene: TRBV21-1; clone size: -; CDR3 DNA: TGTGCCAGCAGCACAATACAGGGACTTACAAGCTACGAGCAGTACTTC; CDR3 protein: CASSTIQGLTSYEQYF